A single sample gave rise to the 2 T cell receptor beta chains below, sequenced in a study of T cells in Graves' hyperthyroidism and ophthalmopathy. RNA transcripts gave rise to amplified TCR beta CDR3 regions. The TCR CDR3 first-round RT-PCR relied on the HTBI primer set. In TCRdb, the multiplex PCR reads were re-called with MiXCR into one record per CDR3 protein. The sample has more than 600,000 distinct CDR3 sequences; less than 20% are singletons. The sequencing input was blood. These receptors all come from a man between 18 and 29 years old with Graves' hyperthyroidism.

The table lists this clonotype with many counts. The V call is TRBV20-1, the J call TRBJ2-7; TRBD2 matches 13 bases. Per the germline V gene, CDR1 is DFQATT and CDR2 is SNEGSKA (reference sequence). Trimming cost V 4 bases and J 4 bases; bases outside gene matches: 10. There are 16 residues in the CDR3. The CDR3 DNA reads TGCAGTGCTATCCACTCCGGGACTAGCGGGACATACGAGCAGTACTTC. Its translation: CSAIHSGTSGTYEQYF.

In its sample, this clonotype was seen many times. The chain carries TRBV7-8 and TRBJ2-1; 7 bases line up with TRBD2. V lost 5 bases and J lost 6; bases outside the gene matches: 7. Germline V gene lookup returns CDR1 SGHVS and CDR2 FQNEAQ. The CDR3 runs 14 residues. This chain's CDR3 is CASSQSGNVNEQFF. The CDR3 DNA follows: TGTGCCAGCAGCCAGAGCGGGAACGTCAATGAGCAGTTCTTC.